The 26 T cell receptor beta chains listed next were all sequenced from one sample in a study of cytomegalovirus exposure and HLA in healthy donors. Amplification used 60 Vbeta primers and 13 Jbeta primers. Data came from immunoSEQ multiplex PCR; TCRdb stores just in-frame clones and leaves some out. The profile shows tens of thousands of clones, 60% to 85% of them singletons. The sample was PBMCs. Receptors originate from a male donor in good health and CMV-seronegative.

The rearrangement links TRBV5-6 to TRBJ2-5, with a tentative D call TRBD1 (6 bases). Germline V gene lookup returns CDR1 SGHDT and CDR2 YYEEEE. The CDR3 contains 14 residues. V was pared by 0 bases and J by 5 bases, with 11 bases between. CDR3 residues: CASSLGQAGETQYF. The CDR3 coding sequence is TGTGCCAGCAGCTTGGGACAGGCTGGGGAGACCCAGTACTTC.

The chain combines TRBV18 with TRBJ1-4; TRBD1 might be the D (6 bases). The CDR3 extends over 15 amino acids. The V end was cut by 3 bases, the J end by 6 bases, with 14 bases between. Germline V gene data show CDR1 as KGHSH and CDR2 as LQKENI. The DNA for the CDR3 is TGTGCCAGCTCACCCCCTGGACAGTCTTATGAAAAACTGTTTTTT. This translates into CASSPPGQSYEKLFF.

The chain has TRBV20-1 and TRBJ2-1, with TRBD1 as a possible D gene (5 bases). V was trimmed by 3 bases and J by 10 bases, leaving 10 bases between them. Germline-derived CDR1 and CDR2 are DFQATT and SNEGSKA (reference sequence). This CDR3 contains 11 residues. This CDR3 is CSASGQGEQFF. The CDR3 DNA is TGCAGTGCTAGTGGGCAGGGCGAGCAGTTCTTC.

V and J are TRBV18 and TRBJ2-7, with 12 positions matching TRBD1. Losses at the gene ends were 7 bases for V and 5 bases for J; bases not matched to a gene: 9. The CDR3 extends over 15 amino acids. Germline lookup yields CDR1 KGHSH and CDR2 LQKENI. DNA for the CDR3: TGTGCCAGCTTCCCGGGACAGGGGGCTTTGAACGAGCAGTACTTC. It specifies CASFPGQGALNEQYF.

In DNA form, the CDR3 reads TGTGCCAGCAGCATGGAGAGGGAGAACACTGAAGCTTTCTTT. This sequence encodes CASSMERENTEAFF. This sequence joins TRBV2 and TRBJ1-1; no firm D call. The V gene lost 6 bases and the J gene lost 1 base, with 12 bases spanning the gap. Germline lookup yields CDR1 SNHLY and CDR2 FYNNEI. This CDR3 comprises 14 residues.

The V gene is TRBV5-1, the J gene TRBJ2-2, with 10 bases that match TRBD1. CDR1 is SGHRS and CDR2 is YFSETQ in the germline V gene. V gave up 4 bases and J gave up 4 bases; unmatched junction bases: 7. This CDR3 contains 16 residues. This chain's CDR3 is CASSPRQGAATGELFF. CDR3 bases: TGCGCCAGCAGCCCTCGACAGGGGGCGGCCACCGGGGAGCTGTTTTTT. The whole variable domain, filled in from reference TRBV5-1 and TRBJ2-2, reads KAGVTQTPRYLIKTRGQQVTLSCSPISGHRSVSWYQQTPGQGLQFLFEYFSETQRNKGNFPGRFSGRQFSNSRSEMNVSTLELGDSALYLCASSPRQGAATGELFFGEGSRLTVL.

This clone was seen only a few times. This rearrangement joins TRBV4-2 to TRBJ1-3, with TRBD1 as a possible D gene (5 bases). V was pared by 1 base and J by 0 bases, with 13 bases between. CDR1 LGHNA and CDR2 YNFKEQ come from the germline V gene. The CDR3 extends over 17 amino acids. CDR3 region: CASSQAFGAASGNTIYF. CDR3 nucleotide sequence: TGTGCCAGCAGCCAAGCGTTTGGGGCGGCCTCTGGAAACACCATATATTTT.

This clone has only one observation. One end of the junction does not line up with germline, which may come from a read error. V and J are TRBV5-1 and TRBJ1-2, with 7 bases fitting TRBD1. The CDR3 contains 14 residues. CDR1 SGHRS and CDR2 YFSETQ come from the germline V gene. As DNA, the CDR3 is TGCGCCAGCAGCTTGCAGGGACAGAACTATGGCTACCCCTTC. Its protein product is CASSLQGQNYGYPF.

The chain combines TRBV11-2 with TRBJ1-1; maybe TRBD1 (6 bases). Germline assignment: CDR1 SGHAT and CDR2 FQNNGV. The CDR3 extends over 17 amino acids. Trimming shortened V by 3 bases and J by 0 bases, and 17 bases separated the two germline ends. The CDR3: CASSFLQGEHMNTEAFF. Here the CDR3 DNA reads TGTGCCAGCAGCTTTTTACAGGGAGAGCACATGAACACTGAAGCTTTCTTT.

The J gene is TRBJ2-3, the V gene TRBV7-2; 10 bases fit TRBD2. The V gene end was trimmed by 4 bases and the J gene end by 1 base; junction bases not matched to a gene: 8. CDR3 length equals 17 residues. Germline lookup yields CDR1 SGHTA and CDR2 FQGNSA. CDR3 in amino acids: CASSSRTSGVGTDTQYF. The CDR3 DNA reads TGTGCCAGCAGCTCGCGGACTAGCGGCGTGGGCACAGATACGCAGTATTTT.

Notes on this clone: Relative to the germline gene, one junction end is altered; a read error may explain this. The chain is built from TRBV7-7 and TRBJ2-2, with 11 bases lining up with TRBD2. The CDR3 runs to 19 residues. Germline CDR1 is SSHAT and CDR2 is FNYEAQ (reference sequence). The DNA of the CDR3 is TGTGCTAGCAGCCTCCATCGTATAGCGGGAGGGCGAGGCACCGGGGAGCTGTTTTTT. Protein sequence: CASSLHRIAGGRGTGELFF.

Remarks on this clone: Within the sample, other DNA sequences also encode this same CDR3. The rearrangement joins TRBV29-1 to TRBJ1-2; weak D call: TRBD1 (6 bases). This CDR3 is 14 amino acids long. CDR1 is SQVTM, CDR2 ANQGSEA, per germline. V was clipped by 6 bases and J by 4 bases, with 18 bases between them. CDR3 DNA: TGCAGCGTGTCCCGGGGGGGCAAAAGCTATGGCTACACCTTC. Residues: CSVSRGGKSYGYTF. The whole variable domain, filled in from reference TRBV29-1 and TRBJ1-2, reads SAVISQKPSRDICQRGTSLTIQCQVDSQVTMMFWYRQQPGQSLTLIATANQGSEATYESGFVIDKFPISRPNLTFSTLTVSNMSPEDSSIYLCSVSRGGKSYGYTFGSGTRLTVV.

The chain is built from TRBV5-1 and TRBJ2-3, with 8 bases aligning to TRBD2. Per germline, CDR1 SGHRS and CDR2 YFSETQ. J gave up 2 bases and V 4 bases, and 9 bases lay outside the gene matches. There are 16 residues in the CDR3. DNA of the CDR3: TGCGCCAGCAGCATTTCTAGCGGGTTGACCACAGATACGCAGTATTTT. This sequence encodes CASSISSGLTTDTQYF.

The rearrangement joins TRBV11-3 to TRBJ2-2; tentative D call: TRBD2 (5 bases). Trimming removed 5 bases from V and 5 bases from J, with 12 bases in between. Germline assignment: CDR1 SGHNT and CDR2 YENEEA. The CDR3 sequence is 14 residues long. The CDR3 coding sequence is TGTGCCAGCAGCCGTGGAACGGGGACCGGGGAGCTGTTTTTT. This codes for CASSRGTGTGELFF.

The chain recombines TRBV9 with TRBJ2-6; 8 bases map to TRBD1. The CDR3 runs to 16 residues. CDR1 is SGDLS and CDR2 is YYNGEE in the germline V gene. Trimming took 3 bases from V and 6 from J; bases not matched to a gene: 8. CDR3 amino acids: CASSATGGSVANVLTF. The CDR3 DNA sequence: TGTGCCAGCAGCGCTACAGGGGGGTCGGTGGCCAACGTCCTGACTTTC.

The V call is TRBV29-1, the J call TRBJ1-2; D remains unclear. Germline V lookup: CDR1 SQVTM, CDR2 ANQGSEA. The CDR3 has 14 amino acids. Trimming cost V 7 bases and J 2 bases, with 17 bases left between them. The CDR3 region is CSAPVAAANYGYTF. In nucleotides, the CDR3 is TGCAGCGCCCCGGTAGCGGCGGCGAACTATGGCTACACCTTC. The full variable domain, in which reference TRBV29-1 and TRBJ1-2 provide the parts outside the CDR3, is SAVISQKPSRDICQRGTSLTIQCQVDSQVTMMFWYRQQPGQSLTLIATANQGSEATYESGFVIDKFPISRPNLTFSTLTVSNMSPEDSSIYLCSAPVAAANYGYTFGSGTRLTVV.

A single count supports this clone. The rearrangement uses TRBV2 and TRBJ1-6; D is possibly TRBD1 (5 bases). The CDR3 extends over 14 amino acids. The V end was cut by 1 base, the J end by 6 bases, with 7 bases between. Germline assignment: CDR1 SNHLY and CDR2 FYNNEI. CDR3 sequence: CASSEGQFNSPLHF. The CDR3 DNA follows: TGTGCCAGCAGTGAAGGACAGTTTAATTCACCCCTCCACTTT.

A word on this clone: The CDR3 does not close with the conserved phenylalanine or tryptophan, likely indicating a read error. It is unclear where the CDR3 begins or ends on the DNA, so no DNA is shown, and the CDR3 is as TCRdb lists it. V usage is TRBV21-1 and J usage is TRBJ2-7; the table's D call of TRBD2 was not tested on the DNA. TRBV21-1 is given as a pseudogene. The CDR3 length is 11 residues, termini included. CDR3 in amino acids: CASYLVYEQYS.

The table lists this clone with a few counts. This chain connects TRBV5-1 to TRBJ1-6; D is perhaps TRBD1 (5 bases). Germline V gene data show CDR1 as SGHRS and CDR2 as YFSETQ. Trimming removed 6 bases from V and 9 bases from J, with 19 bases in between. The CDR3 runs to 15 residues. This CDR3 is CASKLGGQQGSPLHF. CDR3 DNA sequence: TGCGCCAGCAAGTTAGGTGGGCAGCAGGGTTCACCCCTCCACTTT.

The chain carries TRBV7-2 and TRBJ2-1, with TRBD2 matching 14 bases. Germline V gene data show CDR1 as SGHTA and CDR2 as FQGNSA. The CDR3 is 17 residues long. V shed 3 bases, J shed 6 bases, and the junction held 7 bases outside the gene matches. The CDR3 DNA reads TGTGCCAGCAGCTTGGGACTAGCGGGAGTGGGGGGCAATGAGCAGTTCTTC. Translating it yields CASSLGLAGVGGNEQFF.

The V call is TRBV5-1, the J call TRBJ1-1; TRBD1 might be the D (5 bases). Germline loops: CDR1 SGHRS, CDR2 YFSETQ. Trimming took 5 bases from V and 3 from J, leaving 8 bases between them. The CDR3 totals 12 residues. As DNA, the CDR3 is TGCGCCAGCAGGACAGTGGACACTGAAGCTTTCTTT. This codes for CASRTVDTEAFF.

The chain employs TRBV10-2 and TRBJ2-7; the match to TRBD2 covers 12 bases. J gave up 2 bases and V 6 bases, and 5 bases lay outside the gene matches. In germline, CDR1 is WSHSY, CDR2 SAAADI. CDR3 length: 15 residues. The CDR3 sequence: CASRRTSGETYEQYF. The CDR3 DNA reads TGCGCCAGCAGAAGGACTAGCGGGGAAACCTACGAGCAGTACTTC.

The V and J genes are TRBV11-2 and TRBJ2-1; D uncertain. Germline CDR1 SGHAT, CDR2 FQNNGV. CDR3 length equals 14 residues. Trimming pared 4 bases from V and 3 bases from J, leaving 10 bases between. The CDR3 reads CASSYISGYNEQFF. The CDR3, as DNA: TGTGCCAGCAGCTATATATCCGGCTACAATGAGCAGTTCTTC.

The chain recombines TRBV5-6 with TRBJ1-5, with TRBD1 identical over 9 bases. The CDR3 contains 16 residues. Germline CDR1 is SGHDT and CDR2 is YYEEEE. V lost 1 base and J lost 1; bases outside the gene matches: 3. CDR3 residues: CASSLTGGRSNQPQHF. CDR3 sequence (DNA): TGTGCCAGCAGCTTGACAGGGGGCCGAAGCAATCAGCCCCAGCATTTT. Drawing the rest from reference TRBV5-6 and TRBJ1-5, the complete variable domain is DAGVTQSPTHLIKTRGQQVTLRCSPKSGHDTVSWYQQALGQGPQFIFQYYEEEERQRGNFPDRFSGHQFPNYSSELNVNALLLGDSALYLCASSLTGGRSNQPQHFGDGTRLSIL.

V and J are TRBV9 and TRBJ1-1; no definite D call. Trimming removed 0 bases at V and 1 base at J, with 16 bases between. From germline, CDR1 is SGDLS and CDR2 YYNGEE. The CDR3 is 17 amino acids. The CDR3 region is CASSVATSYGQNTEAFF. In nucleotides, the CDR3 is TGTGCCAGCAGCGTAGCTACCTCATACGGTCAGAACACTGAAGCTTTCTTT.

The CDR3 coding sequence is TGTGCCAGCAGCTCGCGCGGGCCCCTACAAAGGGGCTACACCTTC. Its protein is CASSSRGPLQRGYTF. V usage is TRBV7-8 and J usage is TRBJ1-2; no reliable D call. Germline V gives CDR1 SGHVS, CDR2 FQNEAQ. V dropped 4 bases and J dropped 8 bases, with 20 bases sitting between them. The CDR3 is 15 residues long.